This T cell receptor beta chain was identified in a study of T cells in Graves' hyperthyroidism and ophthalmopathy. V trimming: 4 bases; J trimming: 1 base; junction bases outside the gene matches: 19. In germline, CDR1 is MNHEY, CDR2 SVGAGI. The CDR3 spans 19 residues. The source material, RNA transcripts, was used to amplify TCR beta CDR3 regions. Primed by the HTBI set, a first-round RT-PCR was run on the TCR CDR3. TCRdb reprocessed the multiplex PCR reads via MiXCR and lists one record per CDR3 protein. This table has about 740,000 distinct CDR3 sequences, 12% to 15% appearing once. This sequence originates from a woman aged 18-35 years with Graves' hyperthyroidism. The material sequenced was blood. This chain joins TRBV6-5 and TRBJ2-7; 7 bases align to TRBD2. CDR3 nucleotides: TGTGCCAGCAGTTCAAGCGGGAATGAACAGTGGGTTCGGTCCTACGAGCAGTACTTC. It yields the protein CASSSSGNEQWVRSYEQYF.